The T cell receptor (beta chain) described here comes from a study of T cell responses to AZD1222 COVID-19 vaccine. Whole-study results and caveats: Variant regions that are unmutated are reportedly the target of nearly half of spike-specific TCRs. Just five or six AZD1222 recipients were seropositive at baseline. The donor group comprised mostly white British people and more females; the analysis possibly underestimated clonal diversity. Compared with day 0, the breadth and depth of the Spike-specific TCR repertoire rose significantly after two doses of AZD1222.

Germline CDR1 reads MNHEY; CDR2 reads SVGEGT. This CDR3 spans 20 amino acids. With V trimmed by 2 bases and J by 1 base, 14 bases remained unmatched. A single count supports this clone. Antigen: not known. TCRdb keeps only in-frame clones here, not all; method: immunoSEQ multiplex PCR. Of roughly 190,000 clones in the sample, roughly 90% were seen once. Sequencing used peripheral blood, obtained 28 days after the second AZD1222 dose. The rearrangement links TRBV6-2 or TRBV6-3 to TRBJ2-3; TRBD1 matches 11 bases. The sequence was obtained from an adult who received the AZD1222 COVID-19 vaccine. The CDR3 protein is CASSYPDRGLGRGRTDTQYF. In nucleotides, the CDR3 is TGTGCCAGCAGTTACCCGGACAGGGGGCTTGGGAGAGGACGCACAGATACGCAGTATTTT.